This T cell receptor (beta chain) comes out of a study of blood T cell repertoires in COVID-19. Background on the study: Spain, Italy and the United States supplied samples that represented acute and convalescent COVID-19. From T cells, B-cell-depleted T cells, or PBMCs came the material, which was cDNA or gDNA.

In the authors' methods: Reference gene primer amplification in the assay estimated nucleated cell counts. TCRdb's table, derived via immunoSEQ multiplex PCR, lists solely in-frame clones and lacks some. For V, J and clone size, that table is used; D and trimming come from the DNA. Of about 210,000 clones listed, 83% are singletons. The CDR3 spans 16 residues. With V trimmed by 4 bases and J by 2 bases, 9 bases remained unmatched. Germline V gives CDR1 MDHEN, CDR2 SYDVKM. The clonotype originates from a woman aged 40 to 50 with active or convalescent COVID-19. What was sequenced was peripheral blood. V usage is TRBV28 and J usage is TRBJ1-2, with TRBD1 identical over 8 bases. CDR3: CASSSGGQEINYGYTF. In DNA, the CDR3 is TGTGCCAGCAGTTCGGGGGGACAGGAAATAAACTATGGCTACACCTTC.